Shown below are 24 T cell receptor beta chains from a single sample sequenced in a study of blood T cell repertoires in COVID-19. Repertoires were generated with immunoSEQ multiplex PCR, while TCRdb's copy carries only in-frame clones and drops some. Altogether roughly 300,000 clones are present, nearly 90% being singletons, with the ten largest covering under 6%. The sequenced sample consisted of PBMCs or T cells enriched from blood (not recorded which). The source is a woman aged 25 to 39 who had recovered from COVID-19.

This chain joins TRBV11-2 and TRBJ2-7; D call uncertain. CDR3 length equals 12 residues. Germline V gives CDR1 SGHAT, CDR2 FQNNGV. V shed 4 bases and J shed 6 bases, with 10 bases lying between them. CDR3 sequence reads: CASSSSVAEQYF. The CDR3 DNA follows: TGTGCCAGCAGCTCATCCGTGGCCGAGCAGTACTTC.

The chain employs TRBV5-1 and TRBJ2-1, with D perhaps TRBD2 (6 bases). This CDR3 has 15 amino acids. The V gene's germline CDR1 is SGHRS and CDR2 YFSETQ. V dropped 3 bases and J dropped 1 base, with 11 bases sitting between them. The CDR3 DNA follows: TGCGCCAGCAGCTACTCTCGGGGGTCCTACAATGAGCAGTTCTTC. Translating it yields CASSYSRGSYNEQFF.

The rearrangement uses TRBV19 and TRBJ1-4, with D maybe TRBD1 (6 bases). Trimming cost V 6 bases and J 8 bases, with 13 bases left between them. The CDR3 is made up of 13 amino acids. Germline V gene data show CDR1 as LNHDA and CDR2 as SQIVND (reference sequence). The CDR3 DNA reads as TGTGCCAGTAGCTGGGGGCAGGTAGAAAAACTGTTTTTT. Amino acid sequence: CASSWGQVEKLFF.

This chain links TRBV2 with TRBJ2-2, with 7 bases identical to TRBD1. V trimming: 6 bases; J trimming: 0 bases; junction bases outside the gene matches: 1. The CDR3 is 14 residues long. Germline V lookup: CDR1 SNHLY, CDR2 FYNNEI. CDR3 DNA: TGTGCCAGCAGGGGACAGACGAACACCGGGGAGCTGTTTTTT. Translating gives CASRGQTNTGELFF.

The J gene is TRBJ1-2, the V gene TRBV11-1; TRBD1 aligns across 8 bases. The germline V gene has CDR1 SGHAT and CDR2 FQDESV (reference sequence). The CDR3 consists of 15 residues. With V trimmed by 5 bases and J by 8 bases, 13 bases remained unmatched. CDR3 sequence (DNA): TGTGCCAGCAGCCAAGGGGACAGGCCCTGGTGGGGCTACACCTTC. Translating it yields CASSQGDRPWWGYTF.

This chain's CDR3 is CASTNKAGEAFF. CDR3 DNA: TGTGCCAGCACCAATAAGGCGGGTGAAGCTTTCTTT. The V call is TRBV11-2, the J call TRBJ1-1; no clear D gene. The length of the CDR3 is 12 residues. Germline assignment: CDR1 SGHAT and CDR2 FQNNGV. V lost 7 bases and J lost 7, with 13 bases in between.

V is TRBV5-4 and J is TRBJ1-2; D gene unclear. Trimming removed 0 bases at V and 4 bases at J, with 16 bases between. The CDR3 consists of 16 residues. CDR1 SGHNT and CDR2 YYREEE come from the germline V gene (reference sequence). CDR3: CASSLALANNPYGYTF. CDR3 bases: TGTGCCAGCAGCTTGGCCTTGGCAAATAATCCCTATGGCTACACCTTC.

The chain is built from TRBV5-4 and TRBJ2-3, with D possibly matching TRBD1 (5 bases). Germline V gene sequence: CDR1 SGHNT, CDR2 YYREEE (reference sequence). V lost 4 bases and J lost 2, with 17 bases in between. This CDR3 region has 16 residues. For the CDR3, the DNA is TGTGCCAGCAGCAGGGGTGGTGGGGCCTCCACAGATACGCAGTATTTT. It is translated as CASSRGGGASTDTQYF.

This clone was seen once. The rearrangement uses TRBV9 and TRBJ2-5; 12 positions match TRBD2. Germline assignment: CDR1 SGDLS and CDR2 YYNGEE. The J segment lost 5 bases and the V segment lost 0 bases, leaving 5 bases of the junction unmatched. CDR3 size: 16 residues. The CDR3 reads CASSVDPSGGVETQYF. CDR3 nucleotides: TGTGCCAGCAGCGTAGACCCTAGCGGGGGGGTCGAGACCCAGTACTTC.

V is TRBV6-5 and J is TRBJ1-1; D may be TRBD1 (5 bases). The CDR3 has 14 residues. Germline CDR1 and CDR2: MNHEY and SVGAGI. Trimming stripped 5 bases from V and 5 bases from J, with 15 bases between. The CDR3 region has the DNA TGTGCCAGCAGTACTTCCCTAAGGGGAACTGAAGCTTTCTTT. Its protein is CASSTSLRGTEAFF.

The rearrangement links TRBV7-8 to TRBJ2-2; D uncertain. V lost 7 bases and J lost 4, with 10 bases in between. Germline CDR1 and CDR2: SGHVS and FQNEAQ. This CDR3 spans 13 amino acids. The DNA for the CDR3 is TGTGCCAGCACCCGGAGTGGCACCGGGGAGCTGTTTTTT. The encoded protein is CASTRSGTGELFF. The full variable domain, its missing parts supplied by reference TRBV7-8 and TRBJ2-2, is GAGVSQSPRYKVAKRGQDVALRCDPISGHVSLFWYQQALGQGPEFLTYFQNEAQLDKSGLPSDRFFAERPEGSVSTLKIQRTQQEDSAVYLCASTRSGTGELFFGEGSRLTVL.

The chain recombines TRBV13 with TRBJ1-1, with D unresolved. The V gene lost 5 bases and the J gene lost 0 bases, with 13 bases spanning the gap. The CDR3 totals 15 residues. Germline assignment: CDR1 PRHDT and CDR2 FYEKMQ (reference sequence). The CDR3 DNA is TGTGCCAGCAGCCCCCGACACTTTATGAACACTGAAGCTTTCTTT. Protein sequence: CASSPRHFMNTEAFF.

This rearrangement joins TRBV9 to TRBJ1-4; possible D gene TRBD1, 5 bases. The germline gives CDR1 SGDLS, CDR2 YYNGEE. This CDR3 comprises 14 residues. Trimming removed 3 bases from V and 4 bases from J, with 10 bases in between. Written as DNA, the CDR3 is TGTGCCAGCAGCGCTGACAGAGTTAATGAAAAACTGTTTTTT. Its protein product is CASSADRVNEKLFF. The whole variable domain, filled in from reference TRBV9 and TRBJ1-4, reads DSGVTQTPKHLITATGQRVTLRCSPRSGDLSVYWYQQSLDQGLQFLIQYYNGEERAKGNILERFSAQQFPDLHSELNLSSLELGDSALYFCASSADRVNEKLFFGSGTQLSVL.

The chain joins TRBV7-2 to TRBJ2-1; 10 bases agree with TRBD2. Looked up from germline, CDR1 is SGHTA and CDR2 is FQGNSA. The CDR3 loop spans 17 amino acids. The V segment lost 1 base and the J segment 1 base; nucleotides outside the gene matches: 4. The DNA for the CDR3 is TGTGCCAGCAGCTTAGGGGTAGCGGGGGGTTCCTACAATGAGCAGTTCTTC. Protein sequence: CASSLGVAGGSYNEQFF.

The V and J genes are TRBV30 and TRBJ2-7; possible D gene TRBD2, 6 bases. CDR3 length: 13 amino acids. V gave up 7 bases and J gave up 0 bases, with 13 bases separating them. Germline V gene lookup returns CDR1 GTSNPN and CDR2 SVGIG (reference sequence). The DNA for the CDR3 is TGTGCCTTCCGAGCGCGGGACTCCTACGAGCAGTACTTC. It is translated as CAFRARDSYEQYF.

This rearrangement joins TRBV4-3 to TRBJ2-7; TRBD1 is a possible D gene (6 bases). Germline V gives CDR1 LGHNA, CDR2 YSLEER. This CDR3 contains 15 residues. V shed 1 base and J shed 3 bases, with 13 bases lying between them. Here the CDR3 DNA reads TGCGCCAGCAGCCAAGCAGGGGCTAGCAGCTACGAGCAGTACTTC. Its translation: CASSQAGASSYEQYF.

CDR3 nucleotide sequence: TGTGCCAGCAGCCAAGAAGCGGGGGGGCCGATTGGCTACACCTTC. Amino acids: CASSQEAGGPIGYTF. The chain recombines TRBV3-1 (or the pseudogene TRBV3-2) with TRBJ1-2; D is perhaps TRBD1 (6 bases). CDR3 size: 15 residues. Germline CDR1 LGHDT, CDR2 YNNKEL (reference sequence). V was cut by 0 bases and J by 7 bases, with 15 bases left in between.

The chain employs TRBV3-1 (or the pseudogene TRBV3-2) and TRBJ1-1; D might be TRBD1 (5 bases). This CDR3 is 14 amino acids long. Germline V gives CDR1 LGHDT, CDR2 YNNKEL (reference sequence). Trimming shortened V by 0 bases and J by 5 bases, and 10 bases separated the two germline ends. CDR3 amino acids: CASSQDKGRTEAFF. The CDR3 DNA is TGTGCCAGCAGCCAAGATAAGGGGCGAACTGAAGCTTTCTTT.

The genes are TRBV16 and TRBJ1-5, with a possible D match to TRBD1 (6 bases). Germline CDR1 KGHSY, CDR2 FQNENV. With 4 bases removed from V and 2 bases from J, the gap between germline ends came to 9 bases. The length of the CDR3 is 14 residues. This chain's CDR3 is CASSPRQGNQPQHF. The CDR3 DNA sequence: TGTGCCAGCAGCCCCCGACAGGGCAATCAGCCCCAGCATTTT.

J is TRBJ1-3 and V is TRBV5-1; D remains ambiguous. The CDR3 is 14 residues long. Germline CDR1 SGHRS, CDR2 YFSETQ. V was pared by 0 bases and J by 0 bases, with 4 bases between. The CDR3 region is CASSLDSSGNTIYF. The DNA for the CDR3 is TGCGCCAGCAGCTTGGATAGCTCTGGAAACACCATATATTTT.

The chain is built from TRBV4-1 and TRBJ1-2; D unclear. The CDR3 is 15 amino acids. The germline V gene encodes CDR1 MGHRA and CDR2 YSYEKL. V gave up 4 bases and J gave up 0 bases, with 12 bases separating them. CDR3: CASSPGSHANYGYTF. For the CDR3, the DNA is TGCGCCAGCAGCCCCGGGTCGCACGCTAACTATGGCTACACCTTC.

V usage is TRBV19 and J usage is TRBJ2-3; 12 bases align to TRBD2. This CDR3 spans 17 amino acids. CDR1 and CDR2 (germline): LNHDA, SQIVND (reference sequence). The trim removed 3 bases at V and 6 bases at J, leaving 10 bases unmatched. CDR3 region: CASSIFGLAGKGDTQYF. CDR3 nucleotide sequence: TGTGCCAGTAGTATTTTCGGACTAGCGGGGAAGGGGGATACGCAGTATTTT. The full variable domain, in which reference TRBV19 and TRBJ2-3 provide the parts outside the CDR3, is DGGITQSPKYLFRKEGQNVTLSCEQNLNHDAMYWYRQDPGQGLRLIYYSQIVNDFQKGDIAEGYSVSREKKESFPLTVTSAQKNPTAFYLCASSIFGLAGKGDTQYFGPGTRLTVL.

The gene calls are TRBV27 and TRBJ1-5; maybe TRBD1 (6 bases). The V gene lost 4 bases and the J gene lost 2 bases, with 12 bases spanning the gap. The CDR3 runs to 15 residues. The germline gives CDR1 MNHEY, CDR2 SMNVEV (reference sequence). The CDR3 loop reads CASSSQGKGNQPQHF. The CDR3 coding sequence is TGTGCCAGCAGTTCACAGGGAAAAGGCAATCAGCCCCAGCATTTT.

V is TRBV6-1 and J is TRBJ2-4; D is possibly TRBD2 (5 bases). The V end was cut by 3 bases, the J end by 2 bases, with 11 bases between. This CDR3 has 15 amino acids. From germline, CDR1 is MNHNS and CDR2 SASEGT. The CDR3 is CASSEGRLPKNIQYF. CDR3 nucleotides: TGTGCCAGCAGTGAGGGGAGACTTCCCAAAAACATTCAGTACTTC.